The rows below give T cell receptor beta chains drawn from one sample of a study of T cell repertoires in cytomegalovirus infection. TCRdb recomputed calls from the reads with MiXCR, one row per CDR3 protein. The sample has fewer than 1,000,000 distinct CDR3 sequences; around 29% are singletons. The antigens these receptors bind are not known. This specimen was cultured CD8+ T cells from PBMCs, taken from culture after CMV antigen stimulation. The receptor set was obtained from a human donor in good health (CMV status not recorded). Some clones in this sample may be carry-over from other donors' samples. Each CDR3 is given with its conserved first and last residue. A D gene is named only where the DNA matches it firmly. The size entry is marked missing in some rows and otherwise reads once, few, many or a size class.

>TRBV7-8|TRBD1|TRBJ1-2|few
TGTGCCAGCAGCCACCGGGACAGGGAGACTAACTATGGCTACACCTTC
CASSHRDRETNYGYTF
>TRBV7-9|-|TRBJ1-1|many
TGTGCCAGCAGTTCCCGGGGAGGGGAGAACACTGAAGCTTTCTTT
CASSSRGGENTEAFF
>TRBV7-9|-|TRBJ2-1|-
TGTGCCAGCAGCCGGGGCCCCACGGGGAACAATGAGCAGTTCTTC
CASSRGPTGNNEQFF
>TRBV25-1|-|TRBJ1-1|-
TGTGCCAGCAGTGAGACGTCCTCAGGGTGGACTGAAGCTTTCTTT
CASSETSSGWTEAFF
>TRBV15|-|TRBJ2-2|few
TGTGCCACCAGCGGGCGGGACGGGCCAGGATCACCCGGGGAGCTGTTTTTT
CATSGRDGPGSPGELFF
>TRBV6-5|TRBD1|TRBJ1-2|-
TGTGCCAGCAGTCAGACAGGGGCGGATGGCTACACCTTC
CASSQTGADGYTF
>TRBV5-6|-|TRBJ2-1|few
TGTGCCAGCAGCTCTCCGGGCTCCGTACGTAATGAGCAGTTCTTC
CASSSPGSVRNEQFF
>TRBV25-1|-|TRBJ2-3|-
TGTGCCAGCAGGCTAGGGGGGCCCTCAGATACGCAGTATTTT
CASRLGGPSDTQYF
>TRBV6-5|-|TRBJ1-6|few
TGTGCCAGCAGTTACATGACGGTCGGGGGCTCCTATAATTCACCCCTCCACTTT
CASSYMTVGGSYNSPLHF
>TRBV6-5|-|TRBJ2-7|once
TGTGCCAGCAGTTACGCCGGGAGCCTCCCCTACGAGCAGTACTTC
CASSYAGSLPYEQYF
>TRBV5-3|-|TRBJ2-7|-
TGTGCCAGCAGCTTGGGTGGGGGCCTCTCCTACGAGCAGTACTTC
CASSLGGGLSYEQYF
>TRBV11-2|TRBD1|TRBJ1-2|-
TGTGCCAGCAGCTTAGATCTTGAGACAGGGTTGCACTATGGCTACACCTTC
CASSLDLETGLHYGYTF
>TRBV5-4|-|TRBJ2-2|-
TGTGCCAGCACCACAGGGTCCGGGGAGCTGTTTTTT
CASTTGSGELFF
>TRBV27|-|TRBJ2-1|few
TGTGCCAGCATCCCAGCGGTGGGCCTCATGAATGAGCAGTTCTTC
CASIPAVGLMNEQFF
>TRBV19|TRBD1|TRBJ1-5|few
TGTGCCAGTAGCCCGTACCGACAGGGAACGGGTCAGCCCCAGCATTTT
CASSPYRQGTGQPQHF
>TRBV7-9|-|TRBJ2-5|-
TGTGCCAGCAGCCTCCGAGGGGCGGGGGCGTTGGAGACCCAGTACTTC
CASSLRGAGALETQYF
>TRBV12-3/TRBV12-4|-|TRBJ1-4|many
TGTGCCAGCAGCCAAGAAAATGAAAAACTGTTTTTT
CASSQENEKLFF
>TRBV7-9|-|TRBJ1-4|few
TGTGCCAGCAGCTTCGCCTCCACTAATGAAAAACTGTTTTTT
CASSFASTNEKLFF
>TRBV29-1|TRBD1|TRBJ2-7|-
TGCAGCGTTATGACAGGGGAGTACGAGCAGTACTTC
CSVMTGEYEQYF
>TRBV7-6|TRBD1|TRBJ1-2|-
TGTGCCAGCACCGACCGGGACAGGACCCTACTAAACTATGGCTACACCTTC
CASTDRDRTLLNYGYTF
>TRBV2|-|TRBJ1-1|few
TGTGCCAGCAGTCAGGCGGGCGGGATGGAAGCTTTCTTT
CASSQAGGMEAFF
>TRBV6-5|-|TRBJ1-3|-
TGTGCCAGCAGTCCGGACACATTTTTGGACTCTGGAAACACCATATGTTTT
CASSPDTFLDSGNTICF
>TRBV6-2/TRBV6-3|-|TRBJ2-3|few
TGTGCCAGCAGTTATTGGTCCGTCGCGGGAGATACGCAGTATTTT
CASSYWSVAGDTQYF
>TRBV7-2|TRBD2|TRBJ2-2|-
TGTGCCAGCAGCCCTCTAGCGGGTACCGGGGAGCTGTTTTTT
CASSPLAGTGELFF
>TRBV4-3|TRBD1|TRBJ1-1|-
TGCGCCAGCAGCCCCCGAGGACAGGGCTACGTAATGAACACTGAAGCTTTCTTT
CASSPRGQGYVMNTEAFF
>TRBV7-8|TRBD2|TRBJ2-5|few
TGTGCCAGCACAGATAGCGGGGGGGGGTACCAAGAGACCCAGTACTTC
CASTDSGGGYQETQYF
>TRBV12-3/TRBV12-4|-|TRBJ1-1|many
TGTGCCAGCAGCGCATCCGGGACAGAAGCTTTCTTT
CASSASGTEAFF
>TRBV12-5|-|TRBJ2-2|-
TGTGCTAGTGGTTTCTCGACAGTCGCGAACACCGGGGAGCTGTTTTTT
CASGFSTVANTGELFF
>TRBV14|-|TRBJ2-1|few
TGTGCCAGCAGCCAGTCGGCCCTCGAGCAGTTCTTC
CASSQSALEQFF
>TRBV28|TRBD1|TRBJ1-2|-
TGTGCCAGCAGTCCGACAGGGGGATCGAACTATGGCTACACCTTC
CASSPTGGSNYGYTF
>TRBV9|-|TRBJ2-5|-
TGTGCCAGCAGCGTAGTCGCGACTCCACGGGAGACCCAGTACTTC
CASSVVATPRETQYF
>TRBV6-5|-|TRBJ1-1|-
TGTGCCAGCAGTTCCGTTCGGGCCGGGGACACTGAAGCTTTCTTT
CASSSVRAGDTEAFF
>TRBV6-5|-|TRBJ1-2|few
TGTGCCAGCAGTTCCATTCTCAGGGGTCCAACCCACTATGGCTACACCTTC
CASSSILRGPTHYGYTF
>TRBV19|-|TRBJ2-6|few
TGTGCCAGTAGCTCCCCCCGGACAGTTGAATCTGGGGCCAACGTCCTGACTTTC
CASSSPRTVESGANVLTF
>TRBV4-1|-|TRBJ2-3|-
TGCGCCAGCAGCCACCTCACAGGACCCCTTAATACAGATACGCAGTATTTT
CASSHLTGPLNTDTQYF
>TRBV12-5|-|TRBJ1-1|-
TGTGCTAGTGGTTTGGACAGCCTTTGGGACACTGAAGCTTTCTTT
CASGLDSLWDTEAFF
>TRBV12-3/TRBV12-4|TRBD1|TRBJ1-5|many
TGTGCCAGCAGTCCCGGGACAGGTCTCAATCAGCCCCAGCATTTT
CASSPGTGLNQPQHF
>TRBV7-4|-|TRBJ1-1|-
TGTGCCAGCAGCTTAGCGGTCGCGGACACTGAAGCTTTCTTT
CASSLAVADTEAFF
>TRBV6-6|-|TRBJ1-5|-
TGTGCCAGCAACCCCAGGGGAGTAGATCAGCCCCAGCATTTT
CASNPRGVDQPQHF
>TRBV7-9|-|TRBJ2-1|few
TGTGCCAGCAGCTTAAGTCAGACTCTCTACAATGAGCAGTTCTTC
CASSLSQTLYNEQFF
>TRBV27|-|TRBJ1-1|-
TGTGCCAGCAGTTCCTCCCCCACTGAAGCTTTCTTT
CASSSSPTEAFF
>TRBV12-3/TRBV12-4|TRBD1|TRBJ2-2|-
TGTGCCAGCAGTTTCCGGACAGGGGGTCGGGGGAATACCGGGGAGCTGTTTTTT
CASSFRTGGRGNTGELFF
>TRBV6-2/TRBV6-3|-|TRBJ1-1|-
TGTGCCAGCATCACAATTGACCAAAGAGCTTTCTTT
CASITIDQRAFF
>TRBV27|-|TRBJ1-3|-
TGTGCCAGCAGTTTAGACGAACCGGGGGCGTCTGGAAACACCATATATTTT
CASSLDEPGASGNTIYF
>TRBV5-6|TRBD1|TRBJ1-5|few
TGTGCCAGCAGCGTCAAGGACCGGGACAGGAACCAGCCCCAGCATTTT
CASSVKDRDRNQPQHF
>TRBV6-2/TRBV6-3|TRBD2|TRBJ2-1|many
TGTGCCAGCAGTTACTTCGGGACTAGCGGGGCCTCCGTATACAATGAGCAGTTCTTC
CASSYFGTSGASVYNEQFF
>TRBV4-1|-|TRBJ1-5|many
TGCGCCAGCAGCCAACCCGACAGGACGTTTCAGCCCCAGCATTTT
CASSQPDRTFQPQHF
>TRBV6-6|-|TRBJ1-1|few
TGTGCCAGCAGTTATCTCCTCCCCACGGACACTGAAGCTTTCTTT
CASSYLLPTDTEAFF
>TRBV27|TRBD2|TRBJ2-3|-
TGTGCCAGCAGTAATCAGAGGACTAGCGGGGGCACAGATACGCAGTATTTT
CASSNQRTSGGTDTQYF
>TRBV7-2|-|TRBJ1-5|few
TGTGCCAGCAGCTTGGAGGGAACCTATAGCAATCAGCCCCAGCATTTT
CASSLEGTYSNQPQHF
>TRBV6-2/TRBV6-3|-|TRBJ1-1|few
TGTGCCAGCAGTCCGGGACTGACTATTTCGGGCACTGAAGCTTTCTTT
CASSPGLTISGTEAFF
>TRBV27|-|TRBJ2-4|once
TGTGCCAGCAGTTTATCGAGAGGGAACATTCAGTACTTC
CASSLSRGNIQYF
>TRBV27|TRBD2|TRBJ2-2|-
TGTGCCAACAGTTCCCCGGGGGGGCGGGTCACCGGGGAGCTGTTTTTT
CANSSPGGRVTGELFF